This entry features one T cell receptor beta chain sequence. Authors' processing steps: Using reference gene primer amplification, nucleated cell counts were estimated. Produced via immunoSEQ multiplex PCR; TCRdb's table is partial and in-frame only. That table furnishes V, J and clone size, whereas the DNA furnished D and trimming. The sample carries tens of thousands of clones, approximately 83% recorded once. CDR3 length equals 15 residues. Trimming cost V 4 bases and J 5 bases, with 16 bases left between them. Germline V gene sequence: CDR1 SGHTS, CDR2 YDEGEE. This sample was included in a study of blood T cell repertoires in COVID-19. Study details: The United States, Italy and Spain supplied acute and convalescent COVID-19 samples. PBMCs, B-cell-depleted T cells, or T cells provided the cDNA or gDNA that made up the material.

The sequence derives from a woman aged 55-69 years with acute or convalescent COVID-19. The sequenced material came from peripheral blood. This chain uses TRBV5-8 with TRBJ1-5; a weak D match, TRBD1 (6 bases). This CDR3 reads CASSPGQQRHQPQHF. CDR3 in DNA: TGTGCCAGCAGCCCCGGACAGCAAAGACATCAGCCCCAGCATTTT. Complete variable domain (other parts from reference TRBV5-8 and TRBJ1-5): EAGVTQSPTHLIKTRGQQATLRCSPISGHTSVYWYQQALGLGLQFLLWYDEGEERNRGNFPPRFSGRQFPNYSSELNVNALELEDSALYLCASSPGQQRHQPQHFGDGTRLSIL.